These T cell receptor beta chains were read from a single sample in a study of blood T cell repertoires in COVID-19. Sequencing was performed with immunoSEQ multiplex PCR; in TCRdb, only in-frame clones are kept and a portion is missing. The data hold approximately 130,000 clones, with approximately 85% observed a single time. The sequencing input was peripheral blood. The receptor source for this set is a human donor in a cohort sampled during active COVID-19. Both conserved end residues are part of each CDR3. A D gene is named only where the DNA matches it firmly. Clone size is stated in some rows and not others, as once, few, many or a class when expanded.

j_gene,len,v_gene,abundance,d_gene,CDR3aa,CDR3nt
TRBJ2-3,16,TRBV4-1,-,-,CASSQGFGGHTDTQYF,TGCGCCAGCAGCCAAGGGTTTGGCGGACACACAGATACGCAGTATTTT
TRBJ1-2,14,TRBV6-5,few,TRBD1,CASSWDRKNYGYTF,TGTGCCAGCAGCTGGGACAGGAAAAACTATGGCTACACCTTC
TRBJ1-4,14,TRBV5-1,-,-,CASSTGQANEKLFF,TGCGCCAGCAGCACGGGACAAGCTAATGAAAAACTGTTTTTT
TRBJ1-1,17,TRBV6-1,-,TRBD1,CASSGDRVSFGNTEAFF,TGTGCCAGCAGTGGGGACAGGGTCAGCTTTGGGAACACTGAAGCTTTCTTT
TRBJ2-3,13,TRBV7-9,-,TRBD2,CASGSGGGDTQYF,TGTGCCAGCGGGAGCGGGGGTGGTGATACGCAGTATTTT
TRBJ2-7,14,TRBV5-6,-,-,CASSFGTAAYEQYF,TGTGCCAGCAGCTTTGGTACAGCGGCCTACGAGCAGTACTTC
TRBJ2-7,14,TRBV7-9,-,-,CASMGGQPAYEQYF,TGTGCCAGCATGGGGGGGCAGCCCGCCTACGAGCAGTACTTC
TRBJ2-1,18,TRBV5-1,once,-,CASSLGVLRTGTYNEQFF,TGCGCCAGCAGCTTGGGGGTCTTGAGAACAGGGACCTACAATGAGCAGTTCTTC
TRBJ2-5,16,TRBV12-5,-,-,CASGSGPTPAGVTQYF,TGTGCTAGTGGTTCCGGGCCGACCCCTGCGGGCGTCACCCAGTACTTC
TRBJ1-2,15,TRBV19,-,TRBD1,CASSPTGGAVGGYTF,TGTGCCAGTAGTCCCACAGGGGGCGCGGTTGGTGGCTACACCTTC
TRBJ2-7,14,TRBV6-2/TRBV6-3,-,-,CASSRSGSSYEQYF,TGTGCCAGCAGCCGTAGCGGTAGCTCCTACGAGCAGTACTTC
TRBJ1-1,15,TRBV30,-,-,CAWSHAGGAVTEAFF,TGTGCCTGGAGTCATGCTGGGGGGGCGGTCACTGAAGCTTTCTTT
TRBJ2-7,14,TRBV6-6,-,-,CASTPQGPIDEQYF,TGTGCCAGCACCCCGCAGGGGCCTATTGACGAGCAGTACTTC
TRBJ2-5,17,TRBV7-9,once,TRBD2,CANSSAGLAGGQETQYF,TGTGCCAACAGCTCCGCGGGACTAGCGGGGGGGCAAGAGACCCAGTACTTC
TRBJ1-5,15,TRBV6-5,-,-,CASSLDRFSNQPQHF,TGTGCCAGCAGTCTCGACAGATTTAGCAATCAGCCCCAGCATTTT
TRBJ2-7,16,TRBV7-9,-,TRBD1,CASSLRTGTGDYEQYF,TGTGCCAGCAGTCTTAGGACCGGGACAGGGGACTACGAGCAGTACTTC
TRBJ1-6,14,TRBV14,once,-,CASSRREANSPLHF,TGTGCCAGCAGCCGGCGGGAAGCAAATTCACCCCTCCACTTT
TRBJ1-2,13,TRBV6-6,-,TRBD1,CASSYWDRDGYTF,TGTGCCAGCAGTTACTGGGACAGGGATGGCTACACCTTC
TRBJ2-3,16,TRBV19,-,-,CASSIAGPGSHDTQYF,TGTGCCAGTAGTATAGCGGGCCCAGGGTCCCACGATACGCAGTATTTT
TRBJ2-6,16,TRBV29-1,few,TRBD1,CSVVGQVTSGANVLTF,TGCAGCGTTGTTGGACAGGTTACCTCTGGGGCCAACGTCCTGACTTTC
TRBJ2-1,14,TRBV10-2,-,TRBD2,CASSGRGGRNEQFF,TGCGCCAGCAGTGGGCGGGGGGGCCGGAATGAGCAGTTCTTC
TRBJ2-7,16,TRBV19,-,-,CASSTLLGRESYEQYF,TGTGCCAGTAGCACTTTACTCGGCAGGGAATCTTACGAGCAGTACTTC
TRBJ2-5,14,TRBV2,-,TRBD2,CASRIAGVEETQYF,TGTGCCAGCAGGATAGCGGGGGTTGAAGAGACCCAGTACTTC
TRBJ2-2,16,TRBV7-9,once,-,CASSTLASANTGELFF,TGTGCCAGCAGCACTTTAGCGAGCGCGAACACCGGGGAGCTGTTTTTT
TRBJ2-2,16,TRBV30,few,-,CAWKGGTSSNTGELFF,TGTGCCTGGAAGGGGGGGACATCTTCGAACACCGGGGAGCTGTTTTTT
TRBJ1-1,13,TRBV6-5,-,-,CASTINGNTEAFF,TGTGCCAGCACTATAAATGGGAACACTGAAGCTTTCTTT
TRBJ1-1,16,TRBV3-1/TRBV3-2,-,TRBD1,CASSQGTGGSFNEAFF,TGTGCCAGCAGCCAAGGGACAGGGGGCTCATTTAATGAAGCTTTCTTT
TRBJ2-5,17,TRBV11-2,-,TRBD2,CASSKHSGGAYGETQYF,TGTGCCAGCAGCAAACATAGCGGGGGGGCGTATGGTGAGACCCAGTACTTC
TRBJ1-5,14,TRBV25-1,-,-,CASSQGGAGQPQHF,TGTGCCAGCTCTCAAGGAGGGGCGGGCCAGCCCCAGCATTTT
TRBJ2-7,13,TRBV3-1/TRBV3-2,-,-,CASSQTVTGEQYF,TGTGCCAGCAGCCAGACAGTAACCGGTGAGCAGTACTTC
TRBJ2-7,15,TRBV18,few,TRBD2,CASSLIGGERGEQYF,TGTGCCAGCTCTCTGATCGGGGGGGAGAGAGGGGAGCAGTACTTC
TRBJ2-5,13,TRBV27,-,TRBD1,CASSGTARETQYF,TGTGCCAGCAGCGGGACAGCTCGAGAGACCCAGTACTTC
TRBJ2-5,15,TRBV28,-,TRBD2,CASRSWASGEETQYF,TGTGCCAGCAGGAGTTGGGCTAGCGGGGAAGAGACCCAGTACTTC
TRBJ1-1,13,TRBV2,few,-,CASSGARNTEAFF,TGTGCCAGCAGTGGGGCCAGGAACACTGAAGCTTTCTTT
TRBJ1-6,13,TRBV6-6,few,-,CASSSHSNSPLHF,TGTGCCAGCAGTTCCCACAGCAATTCACCCCTCCACTTT
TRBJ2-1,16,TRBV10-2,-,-,CASSPFRGAAYNEQFF,TGCGCCAGCAGCCCTTTTCGGGGGGCTGCCTACAATGAGCAGTTCTTC
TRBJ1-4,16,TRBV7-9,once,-,CASSLWATGSNEKLFF,TGTGCCAGCAGCTTGTGGGCCACAGGGAGTAACGAAAAACTGTTTTTT
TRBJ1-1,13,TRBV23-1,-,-,CASTPSQGTEAFF,TGCGCCAGCACTCCTTCACAGGGCACTGAAGCTTTCTTT
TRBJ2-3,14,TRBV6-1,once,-,CASSERTRTVPQYF,TGTGCCAGCAGTGAAAGAACTAGGACTGTGCCGCAGTATTTT
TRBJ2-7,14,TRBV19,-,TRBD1,CASTPGQGTYEQYF,TGTGCCAGTACCCCGGGACAGGGGACCTACGAGCAGTACTTC
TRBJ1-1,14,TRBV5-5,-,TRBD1,CASRPGQVNTEAFF,TGTGCCAGCAGGCCGGGACAGGTGAACACTGAAGCTTTCTTT
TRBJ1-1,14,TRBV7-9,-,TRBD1,CASSWGQTNTEAFF,TGTGCCAGCAGCTGGGGACAGACTAACACTGAAGCTTTCTTT
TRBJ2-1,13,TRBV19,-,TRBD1,CASTGTGQDRQFF,TGTGCCAGTACCGGGACAGGGCAAGACCGTCAGTTCTTC
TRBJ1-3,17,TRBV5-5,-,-,CASSRGMLSSSGNTIYF,TGTGCCAGCAGCAGGGGGATGTTAAGCTCCTCTGGAAACACCATATATTTT
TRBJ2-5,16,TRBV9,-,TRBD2,CASSAATTSGRETQYF,TGTGCCAGCAGCGCTGCTACGACTAGCGGGCGGGAGACCCAGTACTTC
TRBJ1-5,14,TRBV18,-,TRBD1,CASSPDRVDQPQHF,TGTGCCAGCTCACCTGACAGGGTGGATCAGCCCCAGCATTTT
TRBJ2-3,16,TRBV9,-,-,CASSVGMAGHTDTQYF,TGTGCCAGCAGCGTAGGGATGGCGGGGCACACAGATACGCAGTATTTT
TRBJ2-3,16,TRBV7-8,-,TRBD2,CASSLVREGGSNTQYF,TGTGCCAGCAGCTTAGTGAGGGAGGGTGGGTCCAATACGCAGTATTTT
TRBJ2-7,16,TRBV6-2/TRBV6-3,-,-,CASSMGPAGGNYEQYF,TGTGCCAGCAGTATGGGACCCGCCGGGGGTAACTACGAGCAGTACTTC
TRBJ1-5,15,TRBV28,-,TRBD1,CASSLPGGLRKPQHF,TGTGCCAGCAGTTTACCAGGGGGCCTTAGGAAACCCCAGCATTTT
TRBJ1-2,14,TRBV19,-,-,CASSGQGRNYGYTF,TGTGCCAGTAGTGGGCAGGGGAGAAACTATGGCTACACCTTC
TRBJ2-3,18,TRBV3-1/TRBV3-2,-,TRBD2,CASSQGSLAGGAGDTQYF,TGTGCCAGCAGCCAAGGATCTCTTGCGGGGGGGGCAGGAGATACGCAGTATTTT
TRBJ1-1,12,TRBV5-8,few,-,CASSTGWGGAFF,TGTGCCAGCAGCACAGGGTGGGGAGGGGCTTTCTTT